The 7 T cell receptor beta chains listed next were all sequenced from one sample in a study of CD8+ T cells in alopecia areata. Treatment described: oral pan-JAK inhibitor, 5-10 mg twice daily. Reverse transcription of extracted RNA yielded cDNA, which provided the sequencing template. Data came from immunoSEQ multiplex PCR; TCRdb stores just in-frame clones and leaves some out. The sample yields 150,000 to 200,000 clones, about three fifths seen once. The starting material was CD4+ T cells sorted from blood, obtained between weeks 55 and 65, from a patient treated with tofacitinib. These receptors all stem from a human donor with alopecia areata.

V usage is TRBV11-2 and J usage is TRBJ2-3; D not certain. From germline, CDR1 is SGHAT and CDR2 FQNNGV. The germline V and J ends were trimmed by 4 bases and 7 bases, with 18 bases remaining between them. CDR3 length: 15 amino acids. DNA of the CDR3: TGTGCCAGCAGCTCCCAACCCACCGCCGCCCATACGCAGTATTTT. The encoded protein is CASSSQPTAAHTQYF.

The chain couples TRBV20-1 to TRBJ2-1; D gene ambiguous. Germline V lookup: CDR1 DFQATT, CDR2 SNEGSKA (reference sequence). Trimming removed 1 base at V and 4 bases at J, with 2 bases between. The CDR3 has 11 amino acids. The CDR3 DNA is TGCAGTGCTAGAGCTTACAATGAGCAGTTCTTC. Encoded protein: CSARAYNEQFF.

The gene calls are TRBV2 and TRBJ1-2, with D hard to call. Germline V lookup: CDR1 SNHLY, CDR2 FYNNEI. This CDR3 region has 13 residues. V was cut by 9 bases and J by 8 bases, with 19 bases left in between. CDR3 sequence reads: CASLGSALGGYTF. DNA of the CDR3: TGTGCCAGTCTCGGTTCGGCCCTAGGGGGCTACACCTTC.

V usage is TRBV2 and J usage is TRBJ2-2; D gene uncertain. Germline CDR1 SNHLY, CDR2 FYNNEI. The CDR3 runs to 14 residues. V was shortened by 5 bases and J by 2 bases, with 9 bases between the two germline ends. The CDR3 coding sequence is TGTGCCAGCAGTTGGACGGCTAACACCGGGGAGCTGTTTTTT. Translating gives CASSWTANTGELFF.

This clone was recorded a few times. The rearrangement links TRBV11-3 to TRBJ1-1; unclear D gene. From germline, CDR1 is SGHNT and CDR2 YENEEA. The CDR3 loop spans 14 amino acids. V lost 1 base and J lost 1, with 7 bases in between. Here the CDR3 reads CASSLVRGNTEAFF. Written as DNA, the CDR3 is TGTGCCAGCAGCTTAGTAAGAGGGAACACTGAAGCTTTCTTT.

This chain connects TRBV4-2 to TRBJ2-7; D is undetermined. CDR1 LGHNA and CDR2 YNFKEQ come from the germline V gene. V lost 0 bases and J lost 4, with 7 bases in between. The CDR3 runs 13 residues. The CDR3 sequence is CASSQDLAYEQYF. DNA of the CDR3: TGTGCCAGCAGCCAAGATTTGGCATACGAGCAGTACTTC.

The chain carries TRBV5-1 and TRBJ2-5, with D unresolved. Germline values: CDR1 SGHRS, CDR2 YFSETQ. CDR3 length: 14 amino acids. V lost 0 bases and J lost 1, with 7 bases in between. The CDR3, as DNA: TGCGCCAGCAGCTTGGAAAACCCCCAAGAGACCCAGTACTTC. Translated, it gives CASSLENPQETQYF.